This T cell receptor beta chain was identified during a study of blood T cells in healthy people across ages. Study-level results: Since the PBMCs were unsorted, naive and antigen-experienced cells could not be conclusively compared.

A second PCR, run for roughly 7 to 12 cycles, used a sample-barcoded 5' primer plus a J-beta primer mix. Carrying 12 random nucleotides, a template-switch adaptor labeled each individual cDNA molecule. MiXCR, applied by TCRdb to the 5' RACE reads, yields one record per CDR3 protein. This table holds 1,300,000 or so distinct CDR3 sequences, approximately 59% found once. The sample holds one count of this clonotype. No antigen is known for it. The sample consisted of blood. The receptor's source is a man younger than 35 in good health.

The CDR3 reads CASSLSGDRVSAEAFF. CDR3 nucleotide sequence: TGTGCCAGCAGCCTCAGCGGGGACAGGGTAAGCGCTGAAGCTTTCTTT. This chain joins TRBV28 and TRBJ1-1; TRBD1 aligns across 9 bases. CDR1 is MDHEN, CDR2 SYDVKM, per germline. The CDR3 sequence is 16 residues long. The V segment lost 6 bases and the J segment 6 bases; nucleotides outside the gene matches: 14.